This T cell receptor beta chain came from a study of CD8 T cells in ankylosing spondylitis. This clonotype turned up a few times. TCRdb ran MiXCR on the 5' RACE reads and lists one entry per CDR3 protein. The repertoire includes 300,000 to 350,000 distinct CDR3 sequences, roughly 20% of them detected once, and 3.5% sits in the top ten. The V end lost 8 bases, the J end lost 0 bases, and 8 bases lay between the germline ends. The CDR3 runs to 13 residues. The sample was blood, either unsorted or a sorted T cell fraction (not recorded which). The sequence was collected from a female donor with ankylosing spondylitis or in good health (not recorded which). The chain recombines TRBV12-3 or TRBV12-4 with TRBJ1-5; no clear D gene. CDR3 nucleotide sequence: TGTGCCAGCGGGTCGTATAGCAATCAGCCCCAGCATTTT. Encoded protein: CASGSYSNQPQHF.